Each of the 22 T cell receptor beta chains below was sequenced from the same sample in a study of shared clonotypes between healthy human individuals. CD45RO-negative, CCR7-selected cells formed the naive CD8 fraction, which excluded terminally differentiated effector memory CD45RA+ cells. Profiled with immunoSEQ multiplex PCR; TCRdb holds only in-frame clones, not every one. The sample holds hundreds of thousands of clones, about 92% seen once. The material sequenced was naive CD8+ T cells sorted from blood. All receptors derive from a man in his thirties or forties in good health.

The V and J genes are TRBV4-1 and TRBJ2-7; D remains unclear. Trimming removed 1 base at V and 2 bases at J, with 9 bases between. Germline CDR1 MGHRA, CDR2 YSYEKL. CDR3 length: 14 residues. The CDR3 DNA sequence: TGCGCCAGCAGCCAAGGATCCGCGACCTACGAGCAGTACTTC. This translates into CASSQGSATYEQYF.

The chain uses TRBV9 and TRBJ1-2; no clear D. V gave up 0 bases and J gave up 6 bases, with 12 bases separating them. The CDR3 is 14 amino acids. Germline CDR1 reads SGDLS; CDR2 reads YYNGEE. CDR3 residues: CASSVDSGEDGYTF. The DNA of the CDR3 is TGTGCCAGCAGCGTAGATTCGGGAGAGGATGGCTACACCTTC.

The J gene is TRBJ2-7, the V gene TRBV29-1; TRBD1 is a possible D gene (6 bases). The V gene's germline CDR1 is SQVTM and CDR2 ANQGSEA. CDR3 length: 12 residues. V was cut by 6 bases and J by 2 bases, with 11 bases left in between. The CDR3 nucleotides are TGCAGCGTCCAGGACAGACCCTACGAGCAGTACTTC. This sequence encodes CSVQDRPYEQYF.

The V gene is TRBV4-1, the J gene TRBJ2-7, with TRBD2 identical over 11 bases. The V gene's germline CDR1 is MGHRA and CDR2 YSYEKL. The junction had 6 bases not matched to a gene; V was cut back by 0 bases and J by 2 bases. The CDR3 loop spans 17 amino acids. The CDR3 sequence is CASSQEGALAGAYEQYF. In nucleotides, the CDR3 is TGCGCCAGCAGCCAAGAAGGGGCACTAGCGGGGGCCTACGAGCAGTACTTC.

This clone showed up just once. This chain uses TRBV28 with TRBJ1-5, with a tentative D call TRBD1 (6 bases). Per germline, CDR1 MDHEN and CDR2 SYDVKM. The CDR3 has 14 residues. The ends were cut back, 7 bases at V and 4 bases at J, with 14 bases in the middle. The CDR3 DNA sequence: TGTGCCAGCATAAGCCAGGGGACAAATCAGCCCCAGCATTTT. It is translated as CASISQGTNQPQHF.

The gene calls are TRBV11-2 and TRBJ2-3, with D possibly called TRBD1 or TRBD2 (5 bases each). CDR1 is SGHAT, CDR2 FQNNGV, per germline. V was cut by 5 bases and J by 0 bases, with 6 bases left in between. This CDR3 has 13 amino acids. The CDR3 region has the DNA TGTGCCAGCAGCAGGGACAGCACAGATACGCAGTATTTT. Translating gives CASSRDSTDTQYF.

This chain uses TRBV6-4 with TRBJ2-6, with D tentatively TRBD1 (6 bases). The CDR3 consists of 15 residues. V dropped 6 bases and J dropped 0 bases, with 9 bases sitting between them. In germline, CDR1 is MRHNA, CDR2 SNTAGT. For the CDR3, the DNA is TGTGCCAGCAGCGTACAGGGCTCTGGGGCCAACGTCCTGACTTTC. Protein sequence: CASSVQGSGANVLTF.

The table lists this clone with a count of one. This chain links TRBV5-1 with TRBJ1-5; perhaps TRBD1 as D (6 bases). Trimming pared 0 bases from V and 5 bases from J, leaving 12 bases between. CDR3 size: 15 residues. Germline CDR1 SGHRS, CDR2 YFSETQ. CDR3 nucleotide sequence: TGCGCCAGCAGCTTGGACCCAGGGGAGCATCAGCCCCAGCATTTT. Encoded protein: CASSLDPGEHQPQHF.

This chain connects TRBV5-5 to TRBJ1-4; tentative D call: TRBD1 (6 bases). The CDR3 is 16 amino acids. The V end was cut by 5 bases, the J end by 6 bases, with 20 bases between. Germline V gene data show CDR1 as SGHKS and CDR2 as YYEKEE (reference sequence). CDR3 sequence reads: CASSVDGGGWDEKLFF. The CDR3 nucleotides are TGTGCCAGCAGTGTGGATGGCGGGGGCTGGGATGAAAAACTGTTTTTT.

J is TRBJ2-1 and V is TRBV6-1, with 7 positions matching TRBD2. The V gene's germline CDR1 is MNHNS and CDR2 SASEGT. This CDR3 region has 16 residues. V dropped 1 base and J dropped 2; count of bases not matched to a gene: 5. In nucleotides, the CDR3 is TGTGCCAGCAGTGAAGTGGCTAGCGGTCCCTACAATGAGCAGTTCTTC. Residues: CASSEVASGPYNEQFF.

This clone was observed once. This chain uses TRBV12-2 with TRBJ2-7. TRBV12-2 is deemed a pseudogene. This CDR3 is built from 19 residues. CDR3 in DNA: TGTGCAAGTCGCTTAGTTTTTAATGAGGGGGGAGGTCCCTCCTACGAGCAGTACTTC. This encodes CASRLVFNEGGGPSYEQYF.

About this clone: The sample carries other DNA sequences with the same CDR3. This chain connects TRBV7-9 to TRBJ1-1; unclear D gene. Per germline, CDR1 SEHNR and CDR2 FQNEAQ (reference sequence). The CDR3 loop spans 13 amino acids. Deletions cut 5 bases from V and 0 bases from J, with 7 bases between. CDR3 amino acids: CASSPSLNTEAFF. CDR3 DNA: TGTGCCAGCAGCCCTAGTCTGAACACTGAAGCTTTCTTT. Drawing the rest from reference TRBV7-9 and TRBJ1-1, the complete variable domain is DTGVSQNPRHKITKRGQNVTFRCDPISEHNRLYWYRQTLGQGPEFLTYFQNEAQLEKSRLLSDRFSAERPKGSFSTLEIQRTEQGDSAMYLCASSPSLNTEAFFGQGTRLTVV.

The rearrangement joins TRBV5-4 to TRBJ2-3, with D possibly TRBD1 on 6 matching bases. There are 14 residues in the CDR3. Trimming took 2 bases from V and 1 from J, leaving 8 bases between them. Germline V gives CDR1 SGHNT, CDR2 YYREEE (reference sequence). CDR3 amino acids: CASSLRTGTDTQYF. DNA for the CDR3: TGTGCCAGCAGCTTACGGACAGGCACAGATACGCAGTATTTT.

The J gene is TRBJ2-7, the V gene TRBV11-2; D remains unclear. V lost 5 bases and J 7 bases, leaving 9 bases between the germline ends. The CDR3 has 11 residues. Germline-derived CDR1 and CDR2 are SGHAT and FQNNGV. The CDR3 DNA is TGTGCCAGCAGCCCGCCCGGGGAGCAGTACTTC. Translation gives CASSPPGEQYF.

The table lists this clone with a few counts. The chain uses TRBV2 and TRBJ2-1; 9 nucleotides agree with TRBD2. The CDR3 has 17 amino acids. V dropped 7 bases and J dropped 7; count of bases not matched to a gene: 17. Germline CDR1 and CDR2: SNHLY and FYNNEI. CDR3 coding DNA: TGTGCCAGCATTCAAACCCCCGGTAGCGGGAGTGGAAATGAGCAGTTCTTC. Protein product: CASIQTPGSGSGNEQFF.

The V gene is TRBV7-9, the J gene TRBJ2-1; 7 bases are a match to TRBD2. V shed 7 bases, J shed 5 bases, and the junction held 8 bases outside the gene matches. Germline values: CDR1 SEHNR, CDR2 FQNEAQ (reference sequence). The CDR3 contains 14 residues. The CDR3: CASTFGGEDNEQFF. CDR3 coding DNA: TGTGCCAGCACCTTTGGGGGGGAGGACAATGAGCAGTTCTTC.

The CDR3 DNA reads as TGTGCCAGCAGCCCACGGGACGGGCGGGGCACTGAAGCTTTCTTT. Amino acids: CASSPRDGRGTEAFF. This chain links TRBV7-9 with TRBJ1-1; perhaps TRBD1 as D (5 bases). The CDR3 sequence is 15 residues long. Trimming cost V 5 bases and J 4 bases, with 17 bases left between them. CDR1 is SEHNR and CDR2 is FQNEAQ in the germline V gene (reference sequence).

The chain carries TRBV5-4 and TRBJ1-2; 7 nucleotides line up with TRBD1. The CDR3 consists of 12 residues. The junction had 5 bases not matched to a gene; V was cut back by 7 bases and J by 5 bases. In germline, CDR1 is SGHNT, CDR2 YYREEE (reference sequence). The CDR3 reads CASGSTGYGYTF. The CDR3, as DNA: TGTGCCAGCGGATCGACAGGGTATGGCTACACCTTC.

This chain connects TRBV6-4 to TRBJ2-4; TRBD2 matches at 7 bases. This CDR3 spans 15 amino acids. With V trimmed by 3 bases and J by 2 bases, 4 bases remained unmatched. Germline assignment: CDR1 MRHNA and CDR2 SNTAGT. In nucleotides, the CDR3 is TGTGCCAGCAGTGAAGAGCGGGATTCCAAAAACATTCAGTACTTC. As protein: CASSEERDSKNIQYF.

The CDR3 DNA reads TGTGCCAGCAGCTTTGGCAAGGTCGATGAGCAGTTCTTC. This gives the protein CASSFGKVDEQFF. The rearrangement links TRBV7-9 to TRBJ2-1, with no clear D. Germline values: CDR1 SEHNR, CDR2 FQNEAQ (reference sequence). V was clipped by 3 bases and J by 8 bases, with 11 bases between them. There are 13 residues in the CDR3.

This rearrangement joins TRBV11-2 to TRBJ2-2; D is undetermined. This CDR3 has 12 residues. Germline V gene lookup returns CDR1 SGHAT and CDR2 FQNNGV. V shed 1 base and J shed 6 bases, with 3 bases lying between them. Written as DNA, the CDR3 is TGTGCCAGCAGCTTAGGAGCCGGGGAGCTGTTTTTT. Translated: CASSLGAGELFF.

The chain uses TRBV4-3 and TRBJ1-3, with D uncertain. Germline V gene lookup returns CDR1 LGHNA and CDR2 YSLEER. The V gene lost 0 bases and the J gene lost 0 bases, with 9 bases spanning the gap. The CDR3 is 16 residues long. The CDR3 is CASSQDPRGSGNTIYF. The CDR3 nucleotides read TGCGCCAGCAGCCAAGATCCCCGGGGCTCTGGAAACACCATATATTTT.